This T cell receptor (beta chain) was documented in a study of T cells in Graves' hyperthyroidism and ophthalmopathy. A few counts support this clonotype. Hyperthyroidism, newly diagnosed and lasting under 2 months, affected patients aged 18 to 65. V gave up 5 bases and J gave up 1 base; unmatched junction bases: 10. Looked up from germline, CDR1 is KGHDR and CDR2 is SFDVKD. The CDR3 runs 20 residues. Regions amplified from RNA transcripts were the TCR beta CDR3 regions. TCR CDR3 regions were first amplified by RT-PCR with HTBI primers. TCRdb recomputed calls from the multiplex PCR reads with MiXCR, one row per CDR3 protein. The sample includes some 500,000 distinct CDR3 sequences, approximately 15% seen only once; the top ten take less than 20%.

The V call is TRBV24-1, the J call TRBJ2-1; 16 bases agree with TRBD2. The source material was blood. The receptor comes from a woman under 30 with Graves' hyperthyroidism. The CDR3 region is CATSATGLAGGPSSYNEQFF. The CDR3 bases are TGTGCCACCAGTGCTACGGGACTAGCGGGAGGGCCCTCGTCCTACAATGAGCAGTTCTTC.